These T cell receptor beta chains were read from a single sample in a study of beta chain features in type 1 diabetes. Repertoires were generated with immunoSEQ multiplex PCR, while TCRdb's copy carries only in-frame clones and drops some. The repertoire holds approximately 470,000 clones, with about 30% as singletons. Specimen: naive CD4+ T cells from blood. The receptors derive from a man aged 18 to 29 in good health. The CDR3 runs from the conserved cysteine through the conserved F or W. D genes are given only for firm matches. Only some rows state a clone size, as once, few, many or a class for expanded clones.

V	D	J	size	DNA	CDR3
TRBV12-5	NA	TRBJ2-3	NA	TGTGCTAGTGGTTTGGATTTGGGCACAGATACGCAGTATTTT	CASGLDLGTDTQYF
TRBV29-1	NA	TRBJ2-5	few	TGCAGCGTCCAACAGGGTACCGAGACCCAGTACTTC	CSVQQGTETQYF
TRBV29-1	NA	TRBJ2-7	few	TGCAGCGTGTCAGGGAGCCCTTACGAGCAGTACTTC	CSVSGSPYEQYF
TRBV6-4	NA	TRBJ1-1	NA	TGTGCCAGCAGTGACTCAGCGGCCACGGGGACTTTCTTT	CASSDSAATGTFF
TRBV29-1	NA	TRBJ2-7	NA	TGCAGCGTCGGGACATCCCTCGAGCAGTACTTC	CSVGTSLEQYF
TRBV7-2	TRBD1	TRBJ2-7	NA	TGTGCCAGCAGCTTGAGGACAGGGGAATCCTACGAGCAGTACTTC	CASSLRTGESYEQYF
TRBV7-2	TRBD2	TRBJ2-5	few	TGTGCCAGCAGCTTAGAACTAGCGGGAGGGCGAGAGACCCAGTACTTC	CASSLELAGGRETQYF
TRBV7-2	NA	TRBJ1-1	NA	TGTGCCAGCAGCTTCGGAGTCACTGAAGCTTTCTTT	CASSFGVTEAFF
TRBV27	NA	TRBJ2-7	few	TGTGCCAGCAGACCGACAGGAGCCAGCTACGAGCAGTACTTC	CASRPTGASYEQYF
TRBV13	NA	TRBJ2-7	NA	TGTGCCAGCAGCTTAAGAGGAAAATACGAGCAGTACTTC	CASSLRGKYEQYF
TRBV5-1	NA	TRBJ2-3	few	TGCGCCAGCAGCTTGACAGGGCCAGATACGCAGTATTTT	CASSLTGPDTQYF
TRBV9	NA	TRBJ2-1	NA	TGTGCCAGCAGCTCCCGGGAGCGGCAGTTCTTC	CASSSRERQFF
TRBV7-9	NA	TRBJ2-1	NA	TGTGCCAGCACCCCCGGTAGGGAGTCTGGTTATAATACCTACAATGAGCAGTTCTTC	CASTPGRESGYNTYNEQFF
TRBV29-1	NA	TRBJ2-1	few	TGCAGCGGCGTACAGGGAAATGAGCAGTTCTTC	CSGVQGNEQFF
TRBV9	TRBD1	TRBJ2-5	NA	TGTGCCAGCAGCCCCCGACAGGGGGCTGGAGAGACCCAGTACTTC	CASSPRQGAGETQYF
TRBV5-1	NA	TRBJ2-7	NA	TGCGCCAGCAGCTTAACAGGGAGGTACGAGCAGTACTTC	CASSLTGRYEQYF
TRBV19	TRBD2	TRBJ2-1	NA	TGTGCCAGTAGTGACCTAGCGGGACGCAATGAGCAGTTCTTC	CASSDLAGRNEQFF
TRBV29-1	NA	TRBJ2-1	NA	TGCAGCGTTGCAACCGTTACTGCTATCTCCTACAATGAGCAGTTCTTC	CSVATVTAISYNEQFF
TRBV19	TRBD2	TRBJ2-7	NA	TGTGCCAGTAGTCGGGGACTAGCGGGAAGCTCCTACGAGCAGTACTTC	CASSRGLAGSSYEQYF
TRBV5-6	TRBD2	TRBJ2-7	NA	TGTGCCAGCAGCTGGAGAACTAGCGGGAGTCGGTACGAGCAGTACTTC	CASSWRTSGSRYEQYF
TRBV2	NA	TRBJ2-5	NA	TGTGCCAGCAGACGGGACACCGGGAAGACCCAGTACTTC	CASRRDTGKTQYF
TRBV30	NA	TRBJ1-3	NA	TGTGCCTGGAGTGTACGTCGGATGGGAAACACCATATATTTT	CAWSVRRMGNTIYF
TRBV13	NA	TRBJ2-5	NA	TGTGCCAGCAGCGCAACAGGGTTTCGGGAGACCCAGTACTTC	CASSATGFRETQYF
TRBV14	NA	TRBJ1-1	few	TGTGCCAGCAGGGGACGGGTGAACACTGAAGCTTTCTTT	CASRGRVNTEAFF
TRBV7-6	NA	TRBJ2-5	few	TGTGCCAGCAGCCTGACGGGCTTTGGGGCGGAGACCCAGTACTTC	CASSLTGFGAETQYF